One sample yielded the 14 T cell receptor beta chains listed below, sequenced in a study of blood T cell repertoires in COVID-19. The method was immunoSEQ multiplex PCR; TCRdb's version includes in-frame clones alone and lacks a portion of them. The sample shows about 160,000 clones, 80% of them seen only once. Sequences were obtained from PBMCs or T cells enriched from blood (not recorded which). The receptors were gathered from a woman aged 55-70 years who had recovered from COVID-19.

This sequence joins TRBV5-5 and TRBJ2-2; D possibly corresponds to TRBD1 (5 bases). Trimming took 2 bases from V and 1 from J, leaving 6 bases between them. Germline CDR1 and CDR2: SGHKS and YYEKEE (reference sequence). This CDR3 has 14 amino acids. CDR3 nucleotide sequence: TGTGCCAGCAGCTTCAGGGTGAACACCGGGGAGCTGTTTTTT. Protein: CASSFRVNTGELFF. Together with reference TRBV5-5 and TRBJ2-2, the CDR3 gives the full variable domain: DAGVTQSPTHLIKTRGQQVTLRCSPISGHKSVSWYQQVLGQGPQFIFQYYEKEERGRGNFPDRFSARQFPNYSSELNVNALLLGDSALYLCASSFRVNTGELFFGEGSRLTVL.

This sequence joins TRBV5-4 and TRBJ2-3, with 7 bases that match TRBD1. Per the germline V gene, CDR1 is SGHNT and CDR2 is YYREEE (reference sequence). V gave up 6 bases and J gave up 3 bases; unmatched junction bases: 4. CDR3 size: 13 residues. The DNA of the CDR3 is TGTGCCAGCAAGGGGGCAGGGACAGATACGCAGTATTTT. This encodes CASKGAGTDTQYF.

This chain joins TRBV11-2 and TRBJ1-1, with TRBD1 matching over 7 bases. The CDR3 consists of 16 residues. Per germline, CDR1 SGHAT and CDR2 FQNNGV. The V segment lost 1 base and the J segment 4 bases; nucleotides outside the gene matches: 9. Written as DNA, the CDR3 is TGTGCCAGCAGCTTAGGGAACAGGGGAGCCGGCACTGAAGCTTTCTTT. It is translated as CASSLGNRGAGTEAFF.

V usage is TRBV25-1 and J usage is TRBJ1-3; no firm D call. V dropped 7 bases and J dropped 3 bases, with 19 bases sitting between them. This CDR3 contains 16 residues. Germline assignment: CDR1 MGHDK and CDR2 SYGVNS. CDR3 protein: CASIASPPRGGNTIYF. CDR3 coding DNA: TGTGCCAGCATCGCGTCCCCTCCGCGGGGTGGAAACACCATATATTTT.

The J gene is TRBJ2-3, the V gene TRBV18; D is perhaps TRBD2 (6 bases). The CDR3 length is 15 residues. In germline, CDR1 is KGHSH, CDR2 LQKENI. Trimming took off 5 bases at V and 4 bases at J, with 16 bases between the two ends. This chain's CDR3 is CASSTRGFGADTQYF. The CDR3, as DNA: TGTGCCAGCTCAACCCGGGGGTTCGGGGCAGATACGCAGTATTTT.

This clone was seen ten or more times. This chain uses TRBV11-2 with TRBJ1-3, with 12 positions matching TRBD1. Germline lookup yields CDR1 SGHAT and CDR2 FQNNGV. The trim removed 5 bases at V and 4 bases at J, leaving 6 bases unmatched. The CDR3 is 16 residues long. The CDR3 sequence: CASSAGQGARGNTIYF. The CDR3 DNA reads as TGTGCCAGCAGCGCGGGACAGGGGGCGAGAGGAAACACCATATATTTT.

This chain links TRBV6-5 with TRBJ2-1, with 11 bases lining up with TRBD2. Germline V gene lookup returns CDR1 MNHEY and CDR2 SVGAGI. V shed 7 bases, J shed 6 bases, and the junction held 5 bases outside the gene matches. The CDR3 is 14 residues long. CDR3 in amino acids: CASTRLAGPNEQFF. As DNA, the CDR3 is TGTGCCAGCACACGACTAGCGGGGCCCAATGAGCAGTTCTTC.

The chain combines TRBV27 with TRBJ1-1; 8 bases line up with TRBD1. Trimming took 5 bases from V and 5 from J; bases not matched to a gene: 13. The germline V gene has CDR1 MNHEY and CDR2 SMNVEV (reference sequence). This CDR3 region has 16 residues. The CDR3 DNA follows: TGTGCCAGCAGTATTATTGGACAGGGAGGAAGGACTGAAGCTTTCTTT. Translation gives CASSIIGQGGRTEAFF.

The rearrangement links TRBV2 to TRBJ2-3, with TRBD2 matching over 16 bases. Per the germline V gene, CDR1 is SNHLY and CDR2 is FYNNEI. V lost 8 bases, J lost 1 base, and 15 bases stayed unmatched. This CDR3 is built from 20 residues. In DNA, the CDR3 is TGTGCCAGCGGCCCGACGGGACTAGCGGGGGGGCCGACCGGCACAGATACGCAGTATTTT. This encodes CASGPTGLAGGPTGTDTQYF.

This chain uses TRBV15 with TRBJ2-3, with D maybe TRBD1 (6 bases). Trimming cost V 0 bases and J 0 bases, with 10 bases left between them. The germline CDR1 and CDR2 sequences are LNHNV and YYDKDF (reference sequence). The length of the CDR3 is 16 residues. Here the CDR3 reads CATSRDRGMSTDTQYF. CDR3 nucleotide sequence: TGTGCCACCAGCAGAGACAGGGGAATGAGCACAGATACGCAGTATTTT. Looking up the rest from reference TRBV15 and TRBJ2-3 gives the full variable domain: DAMVIQNPRYQVTQFGKPVTLSCSQTLNHNVMYWYQQKSSQAPKLLFHYYDKDFNNEADTPDNFQSRRPNTSFCFLDIRSPGLGDTAMYLCATSRDRGMSTDTQYFGPGTRLTVL.

The chain joins TRBV28 to TRBJ1-4; D not resolved. Trimming stripped 7 bases from V and 0 bases from J, with 15 bases between. Germline CDR1 is MDHEN and CDR2 is SYDVKM. This CDR3 contains 16 residues. CDR3 loop: CASKRAAFATNEKLFF. As DNA, the CDR3 is TGTGCCAGCAAGAGGGCAGCGTTTGCAACTAATGAAAAACTGTTTTTT. The full variable domain, in which reference TRBV28 and TRBJ1-4 provide the parts outside the CDR3, is DVKVTQSSRYLVKRTGEKVFLECVQDMDHENMFWYRQDPGLGLRLIYFSYDVKMKEKGDIPEGYSVSREKKERFSLILESASTNQTSMYLCASKRAAFATNEKLFFGSGTQLSVL.

The chain links TRBV7-6 to TRBJ1-5, with D unresolved. The V end was cut by 2 bases, the J end by 1 base, with 15 bases between. There are 17 residues in the CDR3. Germline V lookup: CDR1 SGHVS, CDR2 FNYEAQ. The CDR3 DNA reads TGTGCCAGCAGCTTAAGAGGCCCAGAGGAGAGCAATCAGCCCCAGCATTTT. Its translation: CASSLRGPEESNQPQHF.

V gene TRBV18 combines with J gene TRBJ1-1, with D unclear. Per the germline V gene, CDR1 is KGHSH and CDR2 is LQKENI. The V end lost 10 bases, the J end lost 0 bases, and 15 bases lay between the germline ends. This CDR3 has 14 residues. The CDR3 here is CATLRDVVNTEAFF. CDR3 coding DNA: TGTGCCACTTTGAGGGATGTGGTGAACACTGAAGCTTTCTTT. Together with reference TRBV18 and TRBJ1-1, the CDR3 gives the full variable domain: NAGVMQNPRHLVRRRGQEARLRCSPMKGHSHVYWYRQLPEEGLKFMVYLQKENIIDESGMPKERFSAEFPKEGPSILRIQQVVRGDSAAYFCATLRDVVNTEAFFGQGTRLTVV.

This clone appeared once. The chain links TRBV5-1 to TRBJ2-2; D is unresolved. Looked up from germline, CDR1 is SGHRS and CDR2 is YFSETQ. V gave up 0 bases and J gave up 1 base, with 4 bases separating them. This CDR3 is 14 amino acids long. In nucleotides, the CDR3 is TGCGCCAGCAGCTTGGGTAGGAACACCGGGGAGCTGTTTTTT. As protein: CASSLGRNTGELFF.